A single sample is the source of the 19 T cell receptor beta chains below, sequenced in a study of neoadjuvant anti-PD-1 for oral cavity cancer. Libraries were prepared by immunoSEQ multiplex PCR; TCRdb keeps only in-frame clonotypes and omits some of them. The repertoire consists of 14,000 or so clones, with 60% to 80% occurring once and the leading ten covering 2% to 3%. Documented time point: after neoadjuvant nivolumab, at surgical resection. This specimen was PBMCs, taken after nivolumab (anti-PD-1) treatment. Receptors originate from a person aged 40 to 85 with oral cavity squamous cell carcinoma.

The CDR3 spells CASSAGGLGSYEQYF. The CDR3 DNA reads as TGTGCCAGCAGCGCCGGGGGACTGGGATCCTACGAGCAGTACTTC. The chain uses TRBV5-4 and TRBJ2-7; perhaps TRBD2 as D (6 bases). V lost 4 bases, J lost 1 base, and 15 bases lay in between. Germline lookup yields CDR1 SGHNT and CDR2 YYREEE (reference sequence). The CDR3 runs to 15 residues.

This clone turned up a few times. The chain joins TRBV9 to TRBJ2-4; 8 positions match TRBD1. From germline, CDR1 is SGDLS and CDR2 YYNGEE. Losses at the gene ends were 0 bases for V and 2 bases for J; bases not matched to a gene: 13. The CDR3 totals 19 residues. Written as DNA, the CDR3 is TGTGCCAGCAGCGTAGATCCCCCCGGACAGGGCAGGACCAAAAACATTCAGTACTTC. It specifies CASSVDPPGQGRTKNIQYF. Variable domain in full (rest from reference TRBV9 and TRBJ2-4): DSGVTQTPKHLITATGQRVTLRCSPRSGDLSVYWYQQSLDQGLQFLIQYYNGEERAKGNILERFSAQQFPDLHSELNLSSLELGDSALYFCASSVDPPGQGRTKNIQYFGAGTRLSVL.

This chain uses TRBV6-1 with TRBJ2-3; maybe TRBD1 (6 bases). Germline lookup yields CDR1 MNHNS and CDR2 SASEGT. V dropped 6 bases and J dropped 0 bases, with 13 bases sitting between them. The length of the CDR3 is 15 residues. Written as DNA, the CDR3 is TGTGCCAGCAGCGCGCTCAGGGGAAGCACAGATACGCAGTATTTT. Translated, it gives CASSALRGSTDTQYF.

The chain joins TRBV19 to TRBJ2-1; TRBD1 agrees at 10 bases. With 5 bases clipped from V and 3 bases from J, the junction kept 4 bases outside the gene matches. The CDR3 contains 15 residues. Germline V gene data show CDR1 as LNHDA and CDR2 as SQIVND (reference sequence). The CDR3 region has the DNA TGTGCCAGTAGTGGAAGGACAGGGGGCTACAATGAGCAGTTCTTC. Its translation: CASSGRTGGYNEQFF.

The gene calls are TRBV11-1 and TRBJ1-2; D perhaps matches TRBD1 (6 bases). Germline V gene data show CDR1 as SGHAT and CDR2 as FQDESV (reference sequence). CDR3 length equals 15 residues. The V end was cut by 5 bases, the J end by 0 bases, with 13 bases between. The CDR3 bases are TGTGCCAGCAGCCCCGGGACAAGGACTAACTATGGCTACACCTTC. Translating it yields CASSPGTRTNYGYTF.

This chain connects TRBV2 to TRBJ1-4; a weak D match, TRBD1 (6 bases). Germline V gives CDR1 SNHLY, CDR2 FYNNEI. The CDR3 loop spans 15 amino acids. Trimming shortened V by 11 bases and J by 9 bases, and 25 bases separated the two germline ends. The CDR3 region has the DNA TGTGCCCAGCAACGGGGGCCCTCAGCCGGGCAAAAACTGTTTTTT. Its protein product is CAQQRGPSAGQKLFF.

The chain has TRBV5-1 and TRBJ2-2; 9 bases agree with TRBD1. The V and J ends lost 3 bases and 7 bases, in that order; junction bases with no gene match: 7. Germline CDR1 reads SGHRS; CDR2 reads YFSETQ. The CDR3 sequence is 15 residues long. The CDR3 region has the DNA TGCGCCAGCAGCTCCGGACAGGGGAAATTCGGGGAGCTGTTTTTT. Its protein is CASSSGQGKFGELFF.

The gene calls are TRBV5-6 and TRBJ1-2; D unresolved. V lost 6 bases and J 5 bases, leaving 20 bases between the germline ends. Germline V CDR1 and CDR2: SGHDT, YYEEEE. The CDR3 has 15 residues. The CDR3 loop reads CASTHNNGPRYGYTF. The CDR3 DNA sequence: TGTGCCAGCACACACAATAACGGGCCAAGGTATGGCTACACCTTC.

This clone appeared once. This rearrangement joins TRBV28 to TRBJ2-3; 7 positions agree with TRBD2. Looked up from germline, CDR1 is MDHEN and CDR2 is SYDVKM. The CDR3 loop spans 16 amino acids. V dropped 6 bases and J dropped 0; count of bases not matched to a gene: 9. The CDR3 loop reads CASRQVLADSTDTQYF. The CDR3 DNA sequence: TGTGCCAGCAGGCAAGTCCTAGCGGATAGCACAGATACGCAGTATTTT.

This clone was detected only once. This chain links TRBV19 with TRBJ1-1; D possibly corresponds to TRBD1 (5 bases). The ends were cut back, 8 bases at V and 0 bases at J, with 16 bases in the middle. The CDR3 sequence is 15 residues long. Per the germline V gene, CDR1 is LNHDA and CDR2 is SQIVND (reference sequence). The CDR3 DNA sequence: TGTGCCAGTGGGGGGACTAGACGCCTGAACACTGAAGCTTTCTTT. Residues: CASGGTRRLNTEAFF.

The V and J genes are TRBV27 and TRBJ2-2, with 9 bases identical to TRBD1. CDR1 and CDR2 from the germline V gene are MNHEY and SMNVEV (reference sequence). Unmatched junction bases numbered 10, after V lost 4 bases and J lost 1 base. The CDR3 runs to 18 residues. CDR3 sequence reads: CASSSTWTGAENTGELFF. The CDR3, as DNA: TGTGCCAGCAGTTCAACTTGGACAGGGGCCGAGAACACCGGGGAGCTGTTTTTT.

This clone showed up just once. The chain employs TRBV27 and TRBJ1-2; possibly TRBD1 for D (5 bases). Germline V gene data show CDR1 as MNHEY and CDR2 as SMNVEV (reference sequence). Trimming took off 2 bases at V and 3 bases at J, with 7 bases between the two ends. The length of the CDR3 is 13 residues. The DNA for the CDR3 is TGTGCCAGCAGTTTACAGGGTGACTATGGCTACACCTTC. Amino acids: CASSLQGDYGYTF.

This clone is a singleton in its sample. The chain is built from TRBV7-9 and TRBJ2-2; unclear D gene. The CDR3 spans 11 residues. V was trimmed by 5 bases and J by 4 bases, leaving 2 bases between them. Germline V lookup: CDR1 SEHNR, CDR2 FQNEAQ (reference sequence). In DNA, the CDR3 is TGTGCCAGCAGCCTCACCGGGGAGCTGTTTTTT. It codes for CASSLTGELFF.

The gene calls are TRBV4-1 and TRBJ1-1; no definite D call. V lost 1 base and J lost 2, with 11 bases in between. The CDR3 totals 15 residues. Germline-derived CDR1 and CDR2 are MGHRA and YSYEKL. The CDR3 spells CASSQADRENTEAFF. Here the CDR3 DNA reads TGCGCCAGCAGCCAAGCGGATCGAGAAAACACTGAAGCTTTCTTT.

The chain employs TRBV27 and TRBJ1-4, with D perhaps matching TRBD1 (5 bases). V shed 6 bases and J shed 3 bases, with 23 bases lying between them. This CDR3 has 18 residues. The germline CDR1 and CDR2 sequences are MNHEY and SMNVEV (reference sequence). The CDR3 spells CASSRRPNSGMANEKLFF. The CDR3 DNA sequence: TGTGCCAGCAGCCGCAGACCAAACTCAGGGATGGCTAATGAAAAACTGTTTTTT.

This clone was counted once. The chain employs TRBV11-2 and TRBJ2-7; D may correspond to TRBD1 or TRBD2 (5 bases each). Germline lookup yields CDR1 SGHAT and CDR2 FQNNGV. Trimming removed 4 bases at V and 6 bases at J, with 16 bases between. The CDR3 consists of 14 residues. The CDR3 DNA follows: TGTGCCAGCAGCTCGCGCCGGGGACCCCGCGAGCAGTACTTC. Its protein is CASSSRRGPREQYF.

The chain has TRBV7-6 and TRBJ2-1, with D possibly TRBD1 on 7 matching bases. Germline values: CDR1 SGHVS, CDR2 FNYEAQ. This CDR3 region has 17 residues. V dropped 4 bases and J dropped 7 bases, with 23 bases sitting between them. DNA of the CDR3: TGTGCCAGCAGCTCGTTCGACAGGGTGATAGGAGGGAATGAGCAGTTCTTC. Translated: CASSSFDRVIGGNEQFF.

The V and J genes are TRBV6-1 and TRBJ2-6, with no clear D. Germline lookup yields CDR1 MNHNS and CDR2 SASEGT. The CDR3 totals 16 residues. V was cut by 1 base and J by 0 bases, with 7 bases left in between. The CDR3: CASSEVDSSGANVLTF. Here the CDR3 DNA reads TGTGCCAGCAGTGAAGTCGATTCCTCTGGGGCCAACGTCCTGACTTTC.

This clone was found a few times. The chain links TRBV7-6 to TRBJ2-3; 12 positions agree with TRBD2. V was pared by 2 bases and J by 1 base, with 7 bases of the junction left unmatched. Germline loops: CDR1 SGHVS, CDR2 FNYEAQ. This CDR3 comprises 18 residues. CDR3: CASSLWASGGAGTDTQYF. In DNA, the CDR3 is TGTGCCAGCAGCTTATGGGCTAGCGGGGGGGCCGGCACAGATACGCAGTATTTT.